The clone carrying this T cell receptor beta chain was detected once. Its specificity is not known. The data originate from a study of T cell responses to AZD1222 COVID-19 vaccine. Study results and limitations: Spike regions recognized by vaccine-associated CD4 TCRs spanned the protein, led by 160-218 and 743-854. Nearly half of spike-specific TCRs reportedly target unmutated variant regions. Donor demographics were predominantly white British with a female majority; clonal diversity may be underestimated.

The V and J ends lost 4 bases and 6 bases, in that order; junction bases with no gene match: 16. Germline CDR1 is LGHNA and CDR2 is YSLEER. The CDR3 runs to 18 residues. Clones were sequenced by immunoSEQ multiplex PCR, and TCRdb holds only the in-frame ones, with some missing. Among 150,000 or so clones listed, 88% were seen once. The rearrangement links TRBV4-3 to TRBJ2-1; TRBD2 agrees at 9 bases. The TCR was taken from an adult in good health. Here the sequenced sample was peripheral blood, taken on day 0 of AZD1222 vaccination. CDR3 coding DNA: TGCGCCAGCAGCCCACACACACTAGCGGGTCTTTACCCCAATGAGCAGTTCTTC. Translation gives CASSPHTLAGLYPNEQFF.